What follows is one TCR beta chain and its context. This specimen belongs to a study of T cell changes during pregnancy in multiple sclerosis. J gave up 7 bases and V 6 bases, and 6 bases lay outside the gene matches. From germline, CDR1 is KGHSH and CDR2 LQKENI. The length of the CDR3 is 15 residues. Here immunoSEQ multiplex PCR was the method, and the copy in TCRdb shows in-frame clones only, minus some. The table lists about 48,000 clones, approximately 88% of them singletons. The TCR originated in a female donor with multiple sclerosis, enrolled in a pregnancy study. The sequences come from CD4+ T cells from peripheral blood mononuclear cells, collected in the second trimester of pregnancy. The V and J genes are TRBV18 and TRBJ2-1; TRBD2 aligns across 13 bases. DNA of the CDR3: TGTGCCAGCTCCTCCGGGACTAGCGGGAAAAATGAGCAGTTCTTC. Its protein product is CASSSGTSGKNEQFF.